This T cell receptor (beta chain) came from a study of shared clonotypes between healthy human individuals. This clone was seen only once. Per the original data handling: ImmunoSEQ sequences covered only the junction and lacked quality scores; filtering therefore differed. Some clones are missing from TCRdb's copy, which holds only in-frame ones; the method was immunoSEQ multiplex PCR. V and J calls and clone size are as listed in that table; D and trimming were resolved from the DNA. The table lists around 1,000,000 clones, roughly 77% of them singletons. Study donors comprised healthy, HIV-negative adults devoid of recent acute infection or vaccination. The sequencing sample was made of memory CD4+ T cells from PBMCs. Subset indicated: CD45RA-negative fraction. The receptor comes from a man aged 18 to 29 in good health. Some clones in this sample may be carry-over from other donors' samples.

This CDR3 reads CASSLVRGLNTEAFF. In DNA, the CDR3 is TGTGCCAGCAGCTTAGTTCGGGGTCTTAACACTGAAGCTTTCTTT. The chain is built from TRBV7-3 and TRBJ1-1; no clear D gene. CDR1 and CDR2 from the germline V gene are SGHTA and FQGTGA. The CDR3 loop spans 15 amino acids. V was trimmed by 2 bases and J by 2 bases, leaving 12 bases between them.